Listed below are T cell receptor beta chains from one sample, sequenced in a study of patients and donors after allogeneic stem cell transplantation. One entry per CDR3 protein results from TCRdb running MiXCR on the RT-PCR reads. The table lists 920,000 or so distinct CDR3 sequences, roughly 17% of them singletons. The specimen was blood, either unsorted or a sorted T cell fraction (not recorded which). The receptor set was obtained from a human donor who was either an allogeneic HSCT recipient or a stem cell or donor lymphocyte infusion donor (not recorded which). It is not recorded whose cells these are; they may come from a transplant donor. Each CDR3 is given with its conserved first and last residue. Fields, in order: V gene, J gene, D gene, clone size, CDR3 DNA, CDR3 protein. A D gene is named only where the DNA matches it firmly. Only part of the rows carry a size: once, few, many, or a class if the clone is expanded.

TRBV12-3/TRBV12-4	TRBJ2-2	NA	NA	TGTGCCACCTCCTTGACAGACGCGAACACCGGGGAGCTGTTTTTT	CATSLTDANTGELFF
TRBV5-1	TRBJ1-2	NA	NA	TGCGCCAGCAGCTTGGACCCCAACAACGATGGCTACACCTTC	CASSLDPNNDGYTF
TRBV5-1	TRBJ2-2	TRBD1	few	TGCGCCAGCAGCTGGCAGGGGGCAACCGGGGAGCTGTTTTTT	CASSWQGATGELFF
TRBV9	TRBJ2-1	TRBD2	few	TGTGCCAGCAGCGTAGGCGGGGGGCCATATAGCGGCAATGAGCAGTTCTTC	CASSVGGGPYSGNEQFF
TRBV14	TRBJ1-6	TRBD1	NA	TGTGCCAGCAGCCAAGGGGGACAGTTCTATTCACCCCTCCACTTT	CASSQGGQFYSPLHF
TRBV7-8	TRBJ2-5	TRBD1	NA	TGTGCCAGCAGCTTATCCCGGACAGGGGGCTGGGAGACCCAGTACTTC	CASSLSRTGGWETQYF
TRBV2	TRBJ1-1	NA	NA	TGTGCCAGCAGTGAGAAAGGGTGGGACACTGAAGCTTTCTTT	CASSEKGWDTEAFF
TRBV5-1	TRBJ1-6	NA	few	TGCGCCAGCAGCTTGGACTTTGGACAGCCAAACTCACCCCTCCACTTT	CASSLDFGQPNSPLHF
TRBV5-5	TRBJ2-7	NA	NA	TGTGCCAGCAGCTTGGGTCAGGCCACCTACGAGCAGTACTTC	CASSLGQATYEQYF
TRBV9	TRBJ1-2	TRBD1	many	TGTGCCAGCAGTTCGGGACAGGGGTTCTATGGCTACACCTTC	CASSSGQGFYGYTF
TRBV12-2	TRBJ1-1	NA	NA	TGTGCAAGTCGCTTAGTCGTTGATGGACAAAACACTGAAGCTTTCTTT	CASRLVVDGQNTEAFF
TRBV4-1	TRBJ2-2	NA	NA	TGCGCCAGCAGTCGACAGATCCAAACGAACACCGGGGAGCTGTTTTTT	CASSRQIQTNTGELFF
TRBV29-1	TRBJ1-2	TRBD1	NA	TGCAGCGTAGGGGGCGGAGTCGGTGGTGGCTACACCTTC	CSVGGGVGGGYTF
TRBV2	TRBJ2-3	TRBD1	NA	TGTGCCAGCAGTGGACAGGGGCGGACAGATACGCAGTATTTT	CASSGQGRTDTQYF
TRBV25-1	TRBJ2-5	NA	many	TGTGCCAGCAGTGAGGCAGGGCAAGAGACCCAGTACTTC	CASSEAGQETQYF
TRBV7-6	TRBJ1-6	NA	NA	TGTGCCAGCAGCTTAGTAGGGAGCGGATCACCCCTCCACTTT	CASSLVGSGSPLHF
TRBV29-1	TRBJ1-1	TRBD1	few	TGCAGCGTCCCCGACCGGGACAGGGGGCGAGAGAACACTGAAGCTTTCTTT	CSVPDRDRGRENTEAFF
TRBV6-2/TRBV6-3	TRBJ2-7	NA	NA	TGTGCCAGCAGCCCCCCCAGGGTCAACTACGAGCAGTACTTC	CASSPPRVNYEQYF
TRBV10-2	TRBJ2-5	TRBD2	NA	TGCGCCAGCAACCACCAAGGACTAGGGGTTATTCGGGAGACCCAGTACTTC	CASNHQGLGVIRETQYF
TRBV7-9	TRBJ1-6	NA	few	TGTGCCAGCAGCTTGCACTCAAGTGAAATTTCACCCCTCCACTTT	CASSLHSSEISPLHF
TRBV20-1	TRBJ2-1	NA	NA	TGCAGTGCTAGAGATCGGGACTCTTACTCCTACAATGAGCAGTTCTTC	CSARDRDSYSYNEQFF
TRBV7-2	TRBJ2-7	NA	many	TGTGCCAGCAGCCGACTGTACGAGCAGTACTTC	CASSRLYEQYF
TRBV12-3/TRBV12-4	TRBJ1-2	NA	NA	TGTGCCAGCAGTTATCAGGGAAACTATGGCTACACCTTC	CASSYQGNYGYTF
TRBV2	TRBJ1-1	TRBD1	NA	TGTGCCGGCGGACAGGCAAACACTGAAGCTTTCTTT	CAGGQANTEAFF
TRBV5-6	TRBJ2-7	NA	few	TGTGCCAGCAGCTTGTTGCGGGATGGGAACTACGAGCAGTACTTC	CASSLLRDGNYEQYF
TRBV7-9	TRBJ1-2	NA	few	TGTGCCAGCAGGTGGGAGCCGGGCTACACCTTC	CASRWEPGYTF
TRBV7-2	TRBJ1-2	TRBD1	few	TGTGCCAGCAGCGACCCTTGGACAGGGTTAAATGGCTACACCTTC	CASSDPWTGLNGYTF
TRBV7-2	TRBJ2-1	NA	once	TGTGCCAGCAGGGGTGCGGATGCTGAGCAGTTCTTC	CASRGADAEQFF
TRBV9	TRBJ2-3	NA	few	TGTGCCAGCAGCGTAGAAGAGCGGCTTATAGATACGCAGTATTTT	CASSVEERLIDTQYF
TRBV5-6	TRBJ2-1	NA	NA	TGTGCCAGCAGCCCAAAAATATCCGGTAGCAATGAGCAGTTCTTC	CASSPKISGSNEQFF
TRBV7-9	TRBJ2-1	NA	NA	TGTGCCAGCAGCCGATCCCAACCGAGGGGCTCCTACAATGAGCAGTTCTTC	CASSRSQPRGSYNEQFF
TRBV12-3/TRBV12-4	TRBJ2-7	NA	many	TGTGCCAGCAGTCCTAACCCCCGGACCCGTGAATTCGAGCAGTACTTC	CASSPNPRTREFEQYF
TRBV5-1	TRBJ2-3	TRBD1	NA	TGCGCCAGCAGCATGGACAGGGTACCGGATACGCAGTATTTT	CASSMDRVPDTQYF
TRBV9	TRBJ2-2	NA	few	TGTGCCAGCACCATCGGGGGAATTACCGGGGAGCTGTTTTTT	CASTIGGITGELFF
TRBV12-3/TRBV12-4	TRBJ1-5	NA	few	TGTGCCAGCAGTGACAGTCCCAGCAATCAGCCCCAGCATTTT	CASSDSPSNQPQHF
TRBV6-5	TRBJ1-2	NA	NA	TGTGCCAGCAGTTCCTTTGGGAACTATGGCTACACCTTC	CASSSFGNYGYTF
TRBV5-1	TRBJ1-1	NA	few	TGCGCCAGCAGAATCGGGACGGGATCGAACACTGAAGCTTTCTTT	CASRIGTGSNTEAFF
TRBV20-1	TRBJ2-7	TRBD1	NA	TGCAGTGCCCCGGACAGGGGGCGTGAGCAGTACTTC	CSAPDRGREQYF
TRBV6-1	TRBJ2-3	TRBD1	few	TGTGCCAGCAGTACGCCGACAGGGGCAGATACGCAGTATTTT	CASSTPTGADTQYF
TRBV20-1	TRBJ2-7	NA	NA	TGCAGTGCTAGAGGGTGGAACTACGAGCAGTACTTC	CSARGWNYEQYF
TRBV4-2	TRBJ2-7	TRBD2	few	TGTGCCAGCAGCGAAACCGGGACTACAACCTACGAGCAGTACTTC	CASSETGTTTYEQYF
TRBV7-3	TRBJ2-1	TRBD2	NA	TGTGCCAGCAGCCCCGGGGGGGGTGGCTACAATGAGCAGTTCTTC	CASSPGGGGYNEQFF
TRBV20-1	TRBJ2-7	NA	few	TGCAGTGCTAGACAACAGGTTAACTCCTACGAGCAGTACTTC	CSARQQVNSYEQYF
TRBV7-6	TRBJ1-1	TRBD1	NA	TGTGCCAGCAGCTTACCAGGGGGCTTCACTGAAGCTTTCTTT	CASSLPGGFTEAFF
TRBV27	TRBJ2-3	TRBD2	NA	TGTGCCAGCGGGGGGGAATTGTTTAATCCAGATACGCAGTATTTT	CASGGELFNPDTQYF
TRBV24-1	TRBJ2-1	NA	few	TGTGCCACCAGTGATCTCACCGCTACGAATGAGCAGTTCTTC	CATSDLTATNEQFF
TRBV11-2	TRBJ2-3	NA	NA	TGTGCCAGCAGCTTATTCAGGGTACCAGATACGCAGTATTTT	CASSLFRVPDTQYF
TRBV20-1	TRBJ1-2	NA	few	TGCAGTGCTAGAGCCGGGGCGGTTGGCTACACCTTC	CSARAGAVGYTF
TRBV10-3	TRBJ2-7	TRBD2	few	TGTGCCATCAGGGGCCCAACTAGCGGCGAACACGAGCAGTACTTC	CAIRGPTSGEHEQYF
TRBV3-1	TRBJ2-3	NA	NA	TGTGCCAGCAGCCAAGATAGGCATCCGCAGTATTTT	CASSQDRHPQYF
TRBV10-3	TRBJ1-5	TRBD1	NA	TGTGCCATTCAGGACAGGGCGAATCAGCCCCAGCATTTT	CAIQDRANQPQHF
TRBV7-2	TRBJ2-3	TRBD1	once	TGTGCCAGCAGCCCGGGACAGGCCAGCACAGATACGCAGTATTTT	CASSPGQASTDTQYF
TRBV12-3/TRBV12-4	TRBJ1-3	TRBD1	few	TGTGCCAGCAGTCCGACGACAGGGCGAAACACCATATATTTT	CASSPTTGRNTIYF
TRBV12-3/TRBV12-4	TRBJ2-7	NA	few	TGTGCCAGCAGTTACGACACAAACTCTCCCTACGAGCAGTACTTC	CASSYDTNSPYEQYF
TRBV12-3/TRBV12-4	TRBJ1-1	NA	many	TGTGCCAGCAGTTGGGGAAACAGGGCCTTGAACACTGAAGCTTTCTTT	CASSWGNRALNTEAFF
TRBV7-6	TRBJ2-3	NA	few	TGTGCCAGCAGCCCACTTGGAGCGAGAGGGGAGGATACGCAGTATTTT	CASSPLGARGEDTQYF
TRBV24-1	TRBJ2-3	TRBD1	few	TGTGCCACCACCGGGACAGGGGTGGCAGATACGCAGTATTTT	CATTGTGVADTQYF
TRBV2	TRBJ1-5	TRBD1	few	TGTGCCAGCAGTGGGACAGGGTATGAGCCCCAGCATTTT	CASSGTGYEPQHF
TRBV15	TRBJ1-5	NA	few	TGTGCCACCAGCAGAGGACCGACAGATAGCAATCAGCCCCAGCATTTT	CATSRGPTDSNQPQHF